The 8 T cell receptor beta chains below were found in one sample sequenced in a study of shared clonotypes between healthy human individuals (TCRdb year 2020). The library was generated by the immunoSEQ multiplex PCR assay. TCRdb mirrors the immuneACCESS table, restricted to in-frame sequences. Some clones are absent from its copies; in checked studies, under half trace to an unresolved V gene, and the reason for the others is unknown. This sample has 650,000 to 700,000 clones in its table, and about 90% of those were observed once. The top ten constitute more than 30% of the sample. The sequenced sample was memory CD8+ T cells from PBMCs. The cell subset or site tag for this specimen amounts to: CD45RO+ cells pooled with CCR7-negative TemRA cells. Receptors were obtained from a man younger than 35 in good health. Some clones in this sample may be carry-over from other donors' samples.

The table lists this clone with a count of one. The chain has TRBV7-2 and TRBJ2-7; D gene ambiguous. The CDR3 has 13 residues. V shed 1 base and J shed 4 bases, with 8 bases lying between them. Germline CDR1 and CDR2: SGHTA and FQGNSA. The CDR3 is CASSLVRVYEQYF. DNA for the CDR3: TGTGCCAGCAGCTTAGTCCGGGTTTACGAGCAGTACTTC.

Regarding this clone: This sample also contains other DNA sequences that code for the same CDR3. The chain combines TRBV27 with TRBJ2-7, with 10 nucleotides matching TRBD1. With 5 bases clipped from V and 3 bases from J, the junction kept 4 bases outside the gene matches. There are 14 residues in the CDR3. Germline lookup yields CDR1 MNHEY and CDR2 SMNVEV (reference sequence). DNA of the CDR3: TGTGCCAGCAGTCCCCGGACAGGGGGCTACGAGCAGTACTTC. Protein product: CASSPRTGGYEQYF.

The rearrangement joins TRBV9 to TRBJ2-5, with TRBD1 matching over 7 bases. With V trimmed by 5 bases and J by 5 bases, 9 bases remained unmatched. The V gene's germline CDR1 is SGDLS and CDR2 YYNGEE. This CDR3 contains 14 residues. The CDR3, as DNA: TGTGCCAGCAGTACCACAGGGGTCGTGGAGACCCAGTACTTC. Its translation is CASSTTGVVETQYF.

The chain has TRBV28 and TRBJ2-3; D may correspond to TRBD1 or TRBD2 (5 bases each). Trimming cost V 6 bases and J 3 bases, with 25 bases left between them. This CDR3 region has 18 residues. Germline loops: CDR1 MDHEN, CDR2 SYDVKM. CDR3 DNA sequence: TGTGCCAGCAGCGTGGTCCGGTTGGGGGTGGTTGGTACAGATACGCAGTATTTT. Protein product: CASSVVRLGVVGTDTQYF.

The rearrangement links TRBV9 to TRBJ1-2; D is undetermined. The V end was cut by 4 bases, the J end by 3 bases, with 7 bases between. This CDR3 contains 12 residues. Germline loops: CDR1 SGDLS, CDR2 YYNGEE. The chain's CDR3 is CASSFGHYGYTF. The CDR3 DNA is TGTGCCAGCAGCTTCGGGCACTATGGCTACACCTTC.

This chain links TRBV6-1 with TRBJ1-5, with TRBD1 identical over 9 bases. J gave up 1 base and V 1 base, and 2 bases lay outside the gene matches. The CDR3 spans 16 residues. The germline V gene has CDR1 MNHNS and CDR2 SASEGT. CDR3 nucleotides: TGTGCCAGCAGTGAAGGGACAGGGGCGAGCAATCAGCCCCAGCATTTT. Amino acid sequence: CASSEGTGASNQPQHF.

This chain joins TRBV13 and TRBJ2-7, with 10 bases that match TRBD2. The CDR3 runs to 16 residues. Trimming at V came to 5 bases and at J to 0 bases, leaving 7 bases not matched to a gene. The germline CDR1 and CDR2 sequences are PRHDT and FYEKMQ (reference sequence). In DNA form, the CDR3 reads TGTGCCAGCAGCGCAGGACTAGCGGACACCTCCTACGAGCAGTACTTC. It encodes CASSAGLADTSYEQYF.

The chain recombines TRBV7-9 with TRBJ2-1, with TRBD2 matching over 11 bases. Trimming removed 3 bases from V and 9 bases from J; junction bases left unmatched: 7. Germline V gene lookup returns CDR1 SEHNR and CDR2 FQNEAQ (reference sequence). This CDR3 contains 15 residues. The CDR3 sequence is CASSLGTSGWGEQFF. CDR3 in DNA: TGTGCCAGCAGCTTGGGGACTAGCGGTTGGGGTGAGCAGTTCTTC.